This T cell receptor (beta chain) is from a study of T cell responses to AZD1222 COVID-19 vaccine. About the study: Second-dose schedules of about 4 or about 12 weeks were combined.

Only in-frame clones appear in the TCRdb table, and some are missing; sequencing was by immunoSEQ multiplex PCR. Here the sample spans 110,000 or so clones, 80% to 90% being singletons. A word on this clone: Its specificity is not known.

General study results and limits: At baseline, seropositivity was found in only a handful of AZD1222 recipients. Most donors were white British, females outnumbered males, and clonal diversity was possibly underestimated.

Germline V gene lookup returns CDR1 MNHNS and CDR2 SASEGT. The CDR3 loop spans 16 amino acids. V was cut by 0 bases and J by 4 bases, with 15 bases left in between. The receptor comes from an adult in good health. The sample was peripheral blood, taken on day 0 of AZD1222 vaccination. The chain recombines TRBV6-1 with TRBJ1-2; tentatively, D is TRBD1 (5 bases). The CDR3 loop is CASSEALGRDSYGYTF. DNA of the CDR3: TGTGCCAGCAGTGAAGCCTTAGGCCGGGACTCCTATGGCTACACCTTC.